This T cell receptor beta chain was sequenced during a study of neurological immune-mediated disorders. Findings and limits, study-wide: Phylogenetic analysis grouped 18 of 34 multiple sclerosis patients' repertoires together, suggesting a possible repertoire signature. No sharing of CDR3 amino acid sequences was observed among expanded clones across subjects, suggesting private repertoires in all groups. For the multiple sclerosis repertoire cluster, an association with any clinical or MRI feature was absent.

Every sequencing run gave over 160 million TCR-beta sequences, taken from 15-18 subjects. From the 5' RACE reads, TCRdb called clonotypes with MiXCR, one entry per CDR3 protein. The sample gives some 70,000 distinct CDR3 sequences, roughly 4.5% of which show up once; under 7.5% is in the top ten. This CDR3 spans 14 amino acids. Trimming pared 0 bases from V and 7 bases from J, leaving 11 bases between. Germline CDR1 reads LGHDT; CDR2 reads YNNKEL (reference sequence). This clonotype occurred a few times. Its antigen is still unknown. The specimen was PBMCs. The clonotype comes from a young man with multiple sclerosis. The V call is TRBV3-1, the J call TRBJ2-3; D call uncertain. The CDR3 DNA reads as TGTGCCAGCAGCCAAGATAGGAGTACCAATACGCAGTATTTT. It translates to CASSQDRSTNTQYF.